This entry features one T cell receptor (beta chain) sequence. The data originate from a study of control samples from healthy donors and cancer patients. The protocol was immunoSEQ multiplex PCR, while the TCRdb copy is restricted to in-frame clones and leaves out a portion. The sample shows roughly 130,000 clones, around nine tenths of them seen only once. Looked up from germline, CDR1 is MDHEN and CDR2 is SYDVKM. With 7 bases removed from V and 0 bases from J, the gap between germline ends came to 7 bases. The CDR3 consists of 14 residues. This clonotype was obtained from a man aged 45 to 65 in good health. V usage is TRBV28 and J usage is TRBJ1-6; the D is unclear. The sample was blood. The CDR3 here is CASIESSYNSPLHF. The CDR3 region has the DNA TGTGCCAGCATAGAGAGCTCCTATAATTCACCCCTCCACTTT.